This entry features one T cell receptor beta chain sequence. The antigen remains undetermined. A clone one base away is much larger, so this may be a read error. These data come from a study of blood T cells in healthy people across ages. It was with a sample-barcoded 5' primer and a J-beta primer mix that a second PCR of roughly 7 to 12 cycles was run. Via MiXCR, TCRdb re-called the 5' RACE reads, giving one row per CDR3 protein. The profile shows some 790,000 distinct CDR3 sequences, under 35% of them singletons. Overall study findings and caveats: The CMV status of each donor remained undetermined, and this could have confounded shifts in expanded clonotypes.

Drawing of peripheral blood yielded about 9.8 milliliters from each donor. Extraction of total RNA produced a minimum of 5 micrograms from each sample. Material: blood. This TCR derives from a woman aged 80 or over in good health.

Here the CDR3 reads CASSPEGRPRINEELFF. For the CDR3, the DNA is TGCGCCAGCAGCCCTGAGGGCCGACCCCGAATAAATGAAGAACTGTTTTTT. This rearrangement joins TRBV5-1 to TRBJ1-4; D is ambiguous. Germline CDR1 is SGHRS and CDR2 is YFSETQ. The CDR3 sequence is 17 residues long.